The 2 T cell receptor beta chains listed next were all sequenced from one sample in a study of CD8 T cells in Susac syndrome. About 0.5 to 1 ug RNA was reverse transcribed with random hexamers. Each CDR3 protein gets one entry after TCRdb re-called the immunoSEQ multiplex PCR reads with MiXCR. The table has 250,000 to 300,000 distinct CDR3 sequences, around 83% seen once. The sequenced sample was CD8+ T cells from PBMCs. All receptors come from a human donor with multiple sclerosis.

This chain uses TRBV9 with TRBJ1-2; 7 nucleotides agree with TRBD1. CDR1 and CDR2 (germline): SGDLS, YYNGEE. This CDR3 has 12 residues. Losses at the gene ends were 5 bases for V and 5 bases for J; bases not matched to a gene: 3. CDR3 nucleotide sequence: TGTGCCAGCAGGGCAGGGGGGTATGGCTACACCTTC. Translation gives CASRAGGYGYTF.

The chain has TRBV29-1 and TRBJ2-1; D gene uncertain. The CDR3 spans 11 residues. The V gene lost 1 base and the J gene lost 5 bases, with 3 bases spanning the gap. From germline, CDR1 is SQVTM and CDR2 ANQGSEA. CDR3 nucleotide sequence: TGCAGCGTTGAAGTCCACAATGAGCAGTTCTTC. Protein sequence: CSVEVHNEQFF.